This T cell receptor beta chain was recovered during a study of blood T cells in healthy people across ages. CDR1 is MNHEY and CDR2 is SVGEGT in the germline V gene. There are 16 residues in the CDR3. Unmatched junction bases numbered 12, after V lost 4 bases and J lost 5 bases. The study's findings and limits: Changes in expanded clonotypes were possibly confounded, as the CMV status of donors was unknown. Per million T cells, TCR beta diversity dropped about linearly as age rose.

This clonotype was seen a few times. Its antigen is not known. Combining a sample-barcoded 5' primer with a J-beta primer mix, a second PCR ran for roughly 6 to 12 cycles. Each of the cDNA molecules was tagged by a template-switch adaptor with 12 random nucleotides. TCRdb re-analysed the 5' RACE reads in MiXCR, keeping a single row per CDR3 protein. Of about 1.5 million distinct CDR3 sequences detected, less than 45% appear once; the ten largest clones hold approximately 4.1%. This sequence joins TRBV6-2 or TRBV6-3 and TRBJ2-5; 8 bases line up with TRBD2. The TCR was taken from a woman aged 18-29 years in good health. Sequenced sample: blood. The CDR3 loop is CASSSPLLTSAETQYF. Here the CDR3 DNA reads TGTGCCAGCAGTTCCCCCCTCCTGACTAGCGCGGAGACCCAGTACTTC.